These T cell receptor beta chains were read from a single sample in a study of identical twins. In TCRdb, the 5' RACE reads were re-called with MiXCR into one record per CDR3 protein. Of some 690,000 distinct CDR3 sequences in the sample, 21% were seen once. These data also formed part of another study, on T cells expressing NK-cell markers.

The material sequenced was PBMCs. The origin of the receptors is a woman aged 18-35 years in good health. Both conserved end residues are part of each CDR3. Each record gives: J gene, V gene, D gene, clone size, CDR3 DNA, CDR3 protein. D genes are given only for firm matches. A row's size may be missing; if present it is once, few, many or a size class.

>TRBJ2-5|TRBV29-1|TRBD2|many
TGCAGCGTTGAAGATGGACTAGCACCTCGAGAGACCCAGTACTTC
CSVEDGLAPRETQYF
>TRBJ2-3|TRBV20-1|.|.
TGCAGTGCTACTAGGAAGGGTCTTACAGATACGCAGTATTTT
CSATRKGLTDTQYF
>TRBJ2-1|TRBV7-9|TRBD2|.
TGTGCCAGCAGTCTGGGGACTAGCGGGAGCTCCTACAATGAGCAGTTCTTC
CASSLGTSGSSYNEQFF
>TRBJ1-1|TRBV20-1|TRBD1|.
TGCAGTGCTACGGGGGGACAGTTGAACACTGAAGCTTTCTTT
CSATGGQLNTEAFF
>TRBJ2-7|TRBV27|.|.
TGTGCCAGCAGTTTTGATAAGCGCCACGAGCAGTACTTC
CASSFDKRHEQYF
>TRBJ1-2|TRBV12-3/TRBV12-4|.|few
TGTGCCAGCAGTCCTCAGGGATCGAGCGGCTACACCTTC
CASSPQGSSGYTF
>TRBJ2-1|TRBV10-3|TRBD1|.
TGTGCCATCAGCGGGACAGGGAACAATGAGCAGTTCTTC
CAISGTGNNEQFF
>TRBJ1-5|TRBV20-1|.|few
TGCAGTGCTAGAGCGGGCCCGGGTTCGCCCCAGCATTTT
CSARAGPGSPQHF
>TRBJ2-2|TRBV10-3|.|.
TGTGCCATCAGTGTAGGGACGCACTCCGCCAACACCGGGGAGCTGTTTTTT
CAISVGTHSANTGELFF
>TRBJ2-7|TRBV28|.|.
TGTGCCAGCAGATTTGGGCAGATCCCCTACGAGCAGTACTTC
CASRFGQIPYEQYF
>TRBJ1-1|TRBV12-3/TRBV12-4|.|.
TGTGCCAGCAGTCCCGGGGGAGTGAACACTGAAGCTTTCTTT
CASSPGGVNTEAFF
>TRBJ2-1|TRBV25-1|.|many
TGTGCCAGCAGTAGGGACGGCTACAATGAGCAGTTCTTC
CASSRDGYNEQFF
>TRBJ1-1|TRBV20-1|.|.
TGCAGTGCTAAGTTCCAGCCCGGGGGGAACACTGAAGCTTTCTTT
CSAKFQPGGNTEAFF
>TRBJ2-2|TRBV7-9|.|.
TGTGCCAGCAGCTTACCGAAGGCCCCCGGGGAGCTGTTTTTT
CASSLPKAPGELFF
>TRBJ2-5|TRBV5-1|.|.
TGCGCCAGCAGAGGGGAGGCGGAGACCCAGTACTTC
CASRGEAETQYF
>TRBJ2-6|TRBV5-1|TRBD1|.
TGCGCCAGCAGCTTGTTGGGACAGTTTCGCTCTGGGGCCAACGTCCTGACTTTC
CASSLLGQFRSGANVLTF
>TRBJ2-7|TRBV5-6|.|.
TGTGCCAGCAGCTTCGGGGCGGAGACCTACGAGCAGTACTTC
CASSFGAETYEQYF
>TRBJ2-1|TRBV20-1|TRBD2|few
TGCAGTGCTAGTTTAACACGTCCCGGACTAGGACTACCGCCGGATGAGCAGTTCTTC
CSASLTRPGLGLPPDEQFF
>TRBJ1-1|TRBV5-1|.|many
TGCGCCAGCAGCTTGGGCCTGGGGACCCAGAACACTGAAGCTTTCTTT
CASSLGLGTQNTEAFF
>TRBJ2-1|TRBV7-9|TRBD2|few
TGTGCCAGCAGCCCCTGGGGCGGGAGCGCCTACAATGAGCAGTTCTTC
CASSPWGGSAYNEQFF
>TRBJ1-2|TRBV12-5|TRBD1|.
TGTGCTAGTGATCCAGGACAGGGTCTTGGCTACACCTTC
CASDPGQGLGYTF
>TRBJ2-5|TRBV6-5|.|few
TGTGCCAGCAGTTCCCACGCGCTCTCTGAGACCCAGTACTTC
CASSSHALSETQYF
>TRBJ2-1|TRBV3-1|.|few
TGTGCCAGCAGCCAACCCCTAAGCTCCTACAATGAGCAGTTCTTC
CASSQPLSSYNEQFF
>TRBJ2-7|TRBV12-3/TRBV12-4|.|few
TGTGCCAGCAGTCCGAACGGGAACTACGAGCAGTACTTC
CASSPNGNYEQYF
>TRBJ2-1|TRBV6-5|TRBD2|.
TGTGCCAGCAGTTATGGCGGGAGGGCCATCAATGAGCAGTTCTTC
CASSYGGRAINEQFF
>TRBJ2-1|TRBV9|.|few
TGTGCCAGCAGCGCGGGGGGCCAATTTGGGAGTACGCAGTTCTTC
CASSAGGQFGSTQFF
>TRBJ1-2|TRBV4-1|TRBD1|few
TGCGCCAGCAGCCAAGATAGCGCAGGGGGCTATGGCTACACCTTC
CASSQDSAGGYGYTF
>TRBJ2-7|TRBV6-2/TRBV6-3|TRBD2|few
TGTGCCAGCAGTCATGGGAGTCAGACTAGCGGGTTGCAGTACTTC
CASSHGSQTSGLQYF
>TRBJ2-4|TRBV29-1|TRBD1|many
TGCAGCGTCTACGAAGGGGGGACAGGGAACATTCAGTACTTC
CSVYEGGTGNIQYF
>TRBJ2-7|TRBV5-5|.|many
TGTGCCAGCACCGATCCAGGACGCGTATCCTACGAGCAGTACTTC
CASTDPGRVSYEQYF
>TRBJ1-2|TRBV7-2|.|.
TGTGCCAGCAGCTTAGCAGCGGACTATGGCTACACCTTC
CASSLAADYGYTF
>TRBJ2-3|TRBV7-9|TRBD1|.
TGTGCCAGCAGCGACAGGGATACTAGCACAGATACGCAGTATTTT
CASSDRDTSTDTQYF
>TRBJ2-7|TRBV7-9|.|.
TGTGCCAGCAGCACCCCCCTTATTAACGAGCAGTACTTC
CASSTPLINEQYF
>TRBJ2-5|TRBV5-1|.|.
TGCGCCAGCAGCTTGGCGGTCATGGGAGAGACCCAGTACTTC
CASSLAVMGETQYF
>TRBJ1-5|TRBV12-3/TRBV12-4|.|.
TGTGCCAGCATGGGGCCCGGGGGCGGGAGGAGAGGCAATCAGCCCCAGCATTTT
CASMGPGGGRRGNQPQHF
>TRBJ2-4|TRBV6-5|.|few
TGTGCCAGCAGTTCGCCCGGAATGTACTTC
CASSSPGMYF
>TRBJ2-1|TRBV12-3/TRBV12-4|.|.
TGTGCCAGCAGTCCGCAGGGACCCTGGGATGAGCAGTTCTTC
CASSPQGPWDEQFF
>TRBJ1-3|TRBV10-3|.|few
TGTGCCATCAGTCCGGGACGCTCCGAGGGAAACACCATATATTTT
CAISPGRSEGNTIYF
>TRBJ2-2|TRBV20-1|TRBD2|few
TGCAGTGCTAGCGACCTTAGCGGGGGTCCCGACGGGGAGCTGTTTTTT
CSASDLSGGPDGELFF
>TRBJ2-1|TRBV15|.|.
TGTGCCACCAGCAGAGGCTCACTAGGTCACAATGAGCAGTTCTTC
CATSRGSLGHNEQFF
>TRBJ2-1|TRBV7-9|.|.
TGTGCCAGCAGCTCGAATGACAATGAGCAGTTCTTC
CASSSNDNEQFF
>TRBJ2-3|TRBV5-1|TRBD2|.
TGCGCCAGCAGCACGGGACTAGCGGTGGGAGATACGCAGTATTTT
CASSTGLAVGDTQYF
>TRBJ2-1|TRBV14|.|few
TGTGCCAGCAGCATGTTAGGTGGCAATGAGCAGTTCTTC
CASSMLGGNEQFF
>TRBJ2-1|TRBV7-2|.|once
TGTGCCAGCAGCTTAGTAGGGACACTGGGCGATGAGCAGTTCTTC
CASSLVGTLGDEQFF
>TRBJ2-1|TRBV5-1|.|.
TGCGCCAGCACCGTACATGAATACAATGAGCAGTTCTTC
CASTVHEYNEQFF
>TRBJ2-3|TRBV20-1|.|few
TGCAGTGCTCCCCGGCACGGGGGCGTAGCGACTAGCACAGATACGCAGTATTTT
CSAPRHGGVATSTDTQYF
>TRBJ2-7|TRBV7-2|.|.
TGTGCCAGCAGCGTTCAGGGCGTCTACGAGCAGTACTTC
CASSVQGVYEQYF
>TRBJ1-2|TRBV20-1|.|.
TGCAGTGCTACCAGTCACTATGGCTACACCTTC
CSATSHYGYTF
>TRBJ2-1|TRBV10-3|TRBD2|.
TGTGCCATCAGTTCAACTAGCGGCCCATACAATGAGCAGTTCTTC
CAISSTSGPYNEQFF
>TRBJ2-3|TRBV24-1|.|.
TGTGCCACCAGTGATCCCCTTGGGAGGCAGTATTTT
CATSDPLGRQYF
>TRBJ1-1|TRBV5-1|TRBD1|few
TGCGCCAGCAGGAGGACAGGGATGAGCACTGAAGCTTTCTTT
CASRRTGMSTEAFF